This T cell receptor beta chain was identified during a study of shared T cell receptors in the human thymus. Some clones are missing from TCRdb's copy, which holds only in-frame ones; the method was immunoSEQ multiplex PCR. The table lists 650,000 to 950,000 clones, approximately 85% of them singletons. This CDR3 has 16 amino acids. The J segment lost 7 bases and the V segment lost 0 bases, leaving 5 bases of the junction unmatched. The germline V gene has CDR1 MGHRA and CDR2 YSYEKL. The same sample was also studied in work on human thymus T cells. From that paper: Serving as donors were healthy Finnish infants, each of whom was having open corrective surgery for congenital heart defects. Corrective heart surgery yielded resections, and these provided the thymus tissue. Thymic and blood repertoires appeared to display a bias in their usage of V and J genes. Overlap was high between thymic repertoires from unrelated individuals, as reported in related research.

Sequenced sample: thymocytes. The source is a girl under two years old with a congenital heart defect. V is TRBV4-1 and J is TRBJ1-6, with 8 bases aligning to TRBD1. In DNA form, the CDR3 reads TGCGCCAGCAGCCAAGATCCGGGACAGGTAAATTCACCCCTCCACTTT. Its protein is CASSQDPGQVNSPLHF.